Presented here are 8 T cell receptor beta chains from one specimen sequenced in a study of T cell responses to AZD1222 COVID-19 vaccine. The repertoire was sequenced with immunoSEQ multiplex PCR; TCRdb's copy has only in-frame clones and lacks some. The data hold under 100,000 clones, with approximately 89% observed a single time. This specimen was peripheral blood, taken on day 0 of AZD1222 vaccination. These receptors were obtained from an adult in good health.

The rearrangement uses TRBV4-1 and TRBJ1-1; 7 positions agree with TRBD1. Germline loops: CDR1 MGHRA, CDR2 YSYEKL. The CDR3 loop spans 15 amino acids. The V gene end was trimmed by 4 bases and the J gene end by 0 bases; junction bases not matched to a gene: 5. The CDR3 nucleotides read TGCGCCAGCAGCCTCTCACAGGGGATGAACACTGAAGCTTTCTTT. Its translation is CASSLSQGMNTEAFF.

The chain is built from TRBV6-5 and TRBJ1-2, with 7 bases fitting TRBD1. The germline gives CDR1 MNHEY, CDR2 SVGAGI. CDR3 length: 13 residues. The V gene end was trimmed by 5 bases and the J gene end by 7 bases; junction bases not matched to a gene: 7. The CDR3: CASSLKGAGGYTF. CDR3 DNA sequence: TGTGCCAGCAGTCTCAAGGGGGCGGGTGGCTACACCTTC.

The rearrangement links TRBV19 to TRBJ1-5, with 8 nucleotides matching TRBD1. Germline CDR1 reads LNHDA; CDR2 reads SQIVND (reference sequence). The junction had 11 bases not matched to a gene; V was cut back by 5 bases and J by 5 bases. This CDR3 spans 16 amino acids. CDR3 coding DNA: TGTGCCAGTAGTCCAAGACAGGGGCTCCTACATCAGCCCCAGCATTTT. This codes for CASSPRQGLLHQPQHF.

CDR3: CASSPDRAETQYF. CDR3 coding DNA: TGTGCCAGCAGCCCAGACAGGGCCGAGACCCAGTACTTC. The chain has TRBV11-2 and TRBJ2-5; 7 nucleotides align to TRBD1. This CDR3 comprises 13 residues. J lost 5 bases, V lost 5 bases, and 5 bases had no gene match. The V gene's germline CDR1 is SGHAT and CDR2 FQNNGV.

The chain uses TRBV5-6 and TRBJ2-7, with 7 bases matching TRBD1. Germline V lookup: CDR1 SGHDT, CDR2 YYEEEE. The V segment lost 5 bases and the J segment 3 bases; nucleotides outside the gene matches: 8. This CDR3 spans 14 amino acids. CDR3 sequence (DNA): TGTGCCAGCAGTCTAGACAGGGATTACTACGAGCAGTACTTC. It yields the protein CASSLDRDYYEQYF. Supplemented by reference TRBV5-6 and TRBJ2-7, the full variable domain reads DAGVTQSPTHLIKTRGQQVTLRCSPKSGHDTVSWYQQALGQGPQFIFQYYEEEERQRGNFPDRFSGHQFPNYSSELNVNALLLGDSALYLCASSLDRDYYEQYFGPGTRLTVT.

V is TRBV5-5 and J is TRBJ1-6; tentatively, D is TRBD1 (6 bases). CDR1 is SGHKS and CDR2 is YYEKEE in the germline V gene (reference sequence). The CDR3 is 14 amino acids. Trimming pared 7 bases from V and 5 bases from J, leaving 13 bases between. CDR3 sequence reads: CASGNQGNNSPLHF. The CDR3 nucleotides are TGTGCCAGCGGCAACCAGGGGAATAATTCACCCCTCCACTTT.

Worth noting for this clone: Additional DNA sequences in this sample encode the identical CDR3. The V and J genes are TRBV4-2 and TRBJ1-1; D unclear. Trimming took 0 bases from V and 1 from J, leaving 6 bases between them. CDR1 and CDR2 from the germline V gene are LGHNA and YNFKEQ. The CDR3 runs to 14 residues. CDR3 sequence (DNA): TGTGCCAGCAGCCAAGATTCTAAGAACACTGAAGCTTTCTTT. This sequence encodes CASSQDSKNTEAFF.

The genes are TRBV20-1 and TRBJ2-3; perhaps TRBD1 as D (5 bases). V lost 3 bases and J lost 3, with 19 bases in between. The CDR3 extends over 16 amino acids. Per germline, CDR1 DFQATT and CDR2 SNEGSKA (reference sequence). As DNA, the CDR3 is TGCAGTGCTAGTCCTAATGGACAAGGATTAACAGATACGCAGTATTTT. This encodes CSASPNGQGLTDTQYF.